This TCR beta chain was sequenced for a study of human T cells and chemical hapten exposure. About the study: Sensitization employed 2% DPC on roughly 2 cm by roughly 2 cm of upper inner arm skin.

This clonotype was counted between two and nine times. Antigen specificity is unknown. Time point: patch test 3, about 24 weeks after DPC sensitization. Treatment specified: therapeutic diphenylcyclopropenone sensitization with weekly scalp DPC. Study conclusions and caveats: In the PT1 data, expanded TCR counts showed a positive correlation with patch test score. There was no change with DPC sensitization in TCRs above 1 in 1000 frequency. With alopecia, donors may have immune responses unlike healthy people's.

V lost 6 bases and J 0 bases, leaving 18 bases between the germline ends. Per the germline V gene, CDR1 is DFQATT and CDR2 is SNEGSKA (reference sequence). The length of the CDR3 is 17 residues. TCRdb redid the calling of the RACE reads with MiXCR, one entry per CDR3 protein. The profile covers over 80,000 distinct CDR3 sequences, with under 13% appearing a single time and 1% to 1.2% taken by the ten largest. The sequencing used whole blood, collected in connection with sensitization to the hapten diphenylcyclopropenone (DPC). This chain joins TRBV20-1 and TRBJ1-6, with D tentatively TRBD1 (5 bases). The sequence was collected from a young woman with alopecia areata. Some clones in this sample may be carry-over from other donors' samples. Here the CDR3 DNA reads TGCAGTGCCGCTCGGGACGGCTTGAGCTCCTATAATTCACCCCTCCACTTT. This sequence encodes CSAARDGLSSYNSPLHF.